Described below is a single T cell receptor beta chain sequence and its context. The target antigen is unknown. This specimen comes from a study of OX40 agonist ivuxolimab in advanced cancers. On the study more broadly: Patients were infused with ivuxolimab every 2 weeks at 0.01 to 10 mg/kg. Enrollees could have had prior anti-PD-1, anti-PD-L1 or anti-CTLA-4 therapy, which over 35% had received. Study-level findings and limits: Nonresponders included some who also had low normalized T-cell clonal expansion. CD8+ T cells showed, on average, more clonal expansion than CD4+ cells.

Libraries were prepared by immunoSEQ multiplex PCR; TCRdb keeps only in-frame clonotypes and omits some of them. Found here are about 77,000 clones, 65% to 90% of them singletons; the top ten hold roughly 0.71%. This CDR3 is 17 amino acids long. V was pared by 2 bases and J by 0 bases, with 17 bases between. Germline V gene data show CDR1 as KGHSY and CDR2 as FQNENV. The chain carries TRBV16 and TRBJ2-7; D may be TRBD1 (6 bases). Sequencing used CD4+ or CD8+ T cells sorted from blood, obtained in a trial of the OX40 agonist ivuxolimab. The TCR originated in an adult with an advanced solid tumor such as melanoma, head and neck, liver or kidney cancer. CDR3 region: CASSQRIGGISSYEQYF. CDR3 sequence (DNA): TGTGCCAGCAGCCAAAGAATAGGGGGTATCAGCTCCTACGAGCAGTACTTC.